A few counts support the clone carrying this TCR beta chain. Its antigen is undetermined. J was trimmed by 7 bases and V by 6 bases; bases with no gene match: 7. There are 13 residues in the CDR3. CDR1 is MNHEY and CDR2 is SVGAGI in the germline V gene. This entry belongs to a study of T-cell memory formation after mild COVID-19. Study at large: In these data, TCR clusters were largely donor specific. General observations from the study: CD4/CD8 balance held among clones contracting day 15 to 85, and later expanders leaned CD4+. CD8+ contracting clones occupied EMRA, while CD4+ ones occupied mainly CM and EM.

cDNA libraries for TCR alpha and TCR beta, carrying sample barcodes and UMIs, came from 5'RACE with constant-segment primers. TCRdb processed the 5' RACE reads anew with MiXCR; each CDR3 protein has one entry. Of 280,000 or so distinct CDR3 sequences in the sample, under 8.5% are singletons; the top ten hold around a fifth. The chain combines TRBV6-5 with TRBJ1-1, with 8 bases aligning to TRBD1. Sequenced material: PBMCs or a T cell subset sorted from them (not recorded which). This receptor was taken from a man aged 18 to 30 who had mild COVID-19 (a few samples of this study predate the infection). Cell type and time point are not known. The CDR3 sequence: CASRRQGRGEAFF. The CDR3 coding sequence is TGTGCCAGCAGGAGACAGGGGAGGGGTGAAGCTTTCTTT.